The 24 T cell receptor beta chains in this list originate from one sample, sequenced in a study of vaccination effects on CD4 cells after COVID-19. Antigen-specific CD4+ T cell clonotypes were called by their expansion after viral peptide-pool culture in ViraFEST. Culture lasted about 11 days before CD4+ T cell isolation. The person was diagnosed with PCR-confirmed SARS-CoV-2 infection between March and December 2020. The repertoire was sequenced with immunoSEQ multiplex PCR; TCRdb's copy has only in-frame clones and lacks some. The sample shows roughly 24,000 clones, around 77% of them seen only once. No antigens are known for them. This specimen consisted of CD4+ T cells from PBMCs cultured with SARS-CoV-2 spike peptides, obtained before COVID-19 vaccination. Every receptor here comes from a human donor who had a prior SARS-CoV-2 infection.

The V call is TRBV5-4, the J call TRBJ1-6; D is unresolved. V lost 2 bases and J 9 bases, leaving 12 bases between the germline ends. This CDR3 has 14 residues. CDR1 is SGHNT and CDR2 is YYREEE in the germline V gene (reference sequence). For the CDR3, the DNA is TGTGCCAGCAGCTTTATGGAGAAGCGTTCACCCCTCCACTTT. This translates into CASSFMEKRSPLHF.

V and J are TRBV7-2 and TRBJ1-5; D uncertain. Germline-derived CDR1 and CDR2 are SGHTA and FQGNSA. Trimming left V 5 bases short and J 0 bases short, with 11 bases between. This CDR3 is built from 15 residues. DNA for the CDR3: TGTGCCAGCAGCCCAACGGCCCATAGCAATCAGCCCCAGCATTTT. Translating gives CASSPTAHSNQPQHF.

The gene calls are TRBV3-1 (or the pseudogene TRBV3-2) and TRBJ1-5; D gene uncertain. Germline V lookup: CDR1 LGHDT, CDR2 YNNKEL (reference sequence). This CDR3 has 13 residues. Between the trimmed V and J ends, which lost 4 bases and 4 bases, there was a span of 8 bases. For the CDR3, the DNA is TGTGCCAGCAGCCCACGGGGTAATCAGCCCCAGCATTTT. Its protein is CASSPRGNQPQHF.

The rearrangement uses TRBV5-1 and TRBJ2-5, with D hard to call. Germline CDR1 is SGHRS and CDR2 is YFSETQ. Between the trimmed V and J ends, which lost 0 bases and 4 bases, there was a span of 10 bases. This CDR3 has 14 amino acids. As DNA, the CDR3 is TGCGCCAGCAGCTTGGGCGGTATTTCAGAGACCCAGTACTTC. It encodes CASSLGGISETQYF.

The V gene is TRBV2, the J gene TRBJ1-5, with a tentative D call TRBD1 (6 bases). This CDR3 region has 15 residues. The V gene lost 6 bases and the J gene lost 0 bases, with 12 bases spanning the gap. CDR1 is SNHLY and CDR2 is FYNNEI in the germline V gene. The CDR3 spells CASSGQISSNQPQHF. DNA for the CDR3: TGTGCCAGCAGCGGACAGATCTCTAGCAATCAGCCCCAGCATTTT.

In its sample, this clone was seen a few times. Here the CDR3 reads CASSDDFGNTIYF. The CDR3 nucleotides are TGTGCCAGCAGTGACGATTTTGGAAACACCATATATTTT. V is TRBV6-1 and J is TRBJ1-3, with no clear D. Germline lookup yields CDR1 MNHNS and CDR2 SASEGT. Trimming left V 3 bases short and J 3 bases short, with 6 bases between. The CDR3 covers 13 residues.

This clone has more than one count but fewer than ten. The V gene is TRBV5-6, the J gene TRBJ1-2; 7 bases line up with TRBD1. The CDR3 totals 13 residues. CDR1 SGHDT and CDR2 YYEEEE come from the germline V gene. Trimming took 5 bases from V and 6 from J; bases not matched to a gene: 7. In DNA, the CDR3 is TGTGCCAGCAGTGAACGGGGACAGCATGGCTACACCTTC. Residues: CASSERGQHGYTF.

This chain connects TRBV7-9 to TRBJ2-3; D remains ambiguous. Trimming pared 5 bases from V and 2 bases from J, leaving 11 bases between. There are 14 residues in the CDR3. Germline V lookup: CDR1 SEHNR, CDR2 FQNEAQ (reference sequence). Here the CDR3 DNA reads TGTGCCAGCAGCCTGGCGCGAGACACAGATACGCAGTATTTT. Translated, it gives CASSLARDTDTQYF.

This rearrangement joins TRBV27 to TRBJ2-7, with 11 bases matching TRBD2. The germline CDR1 and CDR2 sequences are MNHEY and SMNVEV (reference sequence). The CDR3 is 16 residues long. The V gene end was trimmed by 5 bases and the J gene end by 3 bases; junction bases not matched to a gene: 9. The CDR3 here is CASSAGLAGNLYEQYF. The CDR3 DNA reads as TGTGCCAGCAGTGCCGGACTAGCGGGCAATCTCTACGAGCAGTACTTC.

The chain has TRBV30 and TRBJ2-6; 9 bases fit TRBD1. The CDR3 spans 19 residues. J was trimmed by 2 bases and V by 3 bases; bases with no gene match: 14. CDR1 GTSNPN and CDR2 SVGIG come from the germline V gene (reference sequence). The CDR3 DNA sequence: TGTGCCTGGAGACCCGACAAAAGGGACAGGGATCCTGGGGCCAACGTCCTGACTTTC. It yields the protein CAWRPDKRDRDPGANVLTF.

The CDR3 sequence: CASSIVLGQAYEQYF. Written as DNA, the CDR3 is TGTGCCAGTAGTATCGTTTTAGGACAGGCCTACGAGCAGTACTTC. The V gene is TRBV19, the J gene TRBJ2-7; 7 bases line up with TRBD1. CDR3 length: 15 amino acids. The ends lost 3 bases at V and 2 bases at J; junction bases unmatched: 7. Germline CDR1 LNHDA, CDR2 SQIVND (reference sequence).

This clone occurred a few times. The J gene is TRBJ2-1, the V gene TRBV10-2, with 10 nucleotides matching TRBD1. CDR1 and CDR2 from the germline V gene are WSHSY and SAAADI. The V gene end was trimmed by 7 bases and the J gene end by 5 bases; junction bases not matched to a gene: 5. The CDR3 spans 14 residues. The CDR3 loop reads CASIRDRGDNEQFF. CDR3 sequence (DNA): TGCGCCAGCATCCGGGACAGGGGAGACAATGAGCAGTTCTTC.

This chain links TRBV12-5 with TRBJ1-5; D is undetermined. Germline V gene data show CDR1 as LGHNT and CDR2 as FRNRAP. The V gene lost 3 bases and the J gene lost 2 bases, with 8 bases spanning the gap. The CDR3 totals 14 residues. For the CDR3, the DNA is TGTGCTAGTGGTTTAAACCTAGGCAATCAGCCCCAGCATTTT. Encoded protein: CASGLNLGNQPQHF.

This clone was seen a handful of times. The rearrangement links TRBV5-1 to TRBJ2-3, with D unresolved. This CDR3 is built from 13 residues. Germline values: CDR1 SGHRS, CDR2 YFSETQ. V shed 4 bases and J shed 0 bases, with 6 bases lying between them. The CDR3 nucleotides read TGCGCCAGCAGCGCCGGTAGCACAGATACGCAGTATTTT. Protein: CASSAGSTDTQYF. Together with reference TRBV5-1 and TRBJ2-3, the CDR3 gives the full variable domain: KAGVTQTPRYLIKTRGQQVTLSCSPISGHRSVSWYQQTPGQGLQFLFEYFSETQRNKGNFPGRFSGRQFSNSRSEMNVSTLELGDSALYLCASSAGSTDTQYFGPGTRLTVL.

The chain combines TRBV7-9 with TRBJ1-1; possibly TRBD1 for D (6 bases). Germline lookup yields CDR1 SEHNR and CDR2 FQNEAQ (reference sequence). The CDR3 has 14 residues. V shed 1 base and J shed 8 bases, with 14 bases lying between them. In nucleotides, the CDR3 is TGTGCCAGCAGCTTAGGCGGGGGGCCACTCGAAGCTTTCTTT. Its protein is CASSLGGGPLEAFF.

The V gene is TRBV9, the J gene TRBJ2-3; 8 positions match TRBD2. This CDR3 has 15 amino acids. Germline V gene sequence: CDR1 SGDLS, CDR2 YYNGEE. V lost 3 bases and J lost 5; bases outside the gene matches: 8. The CDR3, as DNA: TGTGCCAGCAGCGGGGTGGGACTAGGGTTAGATACGCAGTATTTT. Translated, it gives CASSGVGLGLDTQYF.

The chain has TRBV2 and TRBJ2-3; a weak D match, TRBD1 (6 bases). Germline CDR1 and CDR2: SNHLY and FYNNEI. V was clipped by 7 bases and J by 1 base, with 12 bases between them. This CDR3 is built from 14 residues. Here the CDR3 DNA reads TGTGCCAGCAACAGGGTGAAGGGCACAGATACGCAGTATTTT. Translating gives CASNRVKGTDTQYF.

The chain employs TRBV13 and TRBJ1-1, with a tentative D call TRBD1 (6 bases). Per the germline V gene, CDR1 is PRHDT and CDR2 is FYEKMQ (reference sequence). The V gene lost 5 bases and the J gene lost 0 bases, with 22 bases spanning the gap. This CDR3 spans 18 amino acids. The CDR3 here is CASSPLGGPPLLNTEAFF. The CDR3 bases are TGTGCCAGCAGCCCCCTTGGGGGGCCCCCTCTCTTGAACACTGAAGCTTTCTTT.

The V and J genes are TRBV5-4 and TRBJ1-3; maybe TRBD1 (5 bases). The germline gives CDR1 SGHNT, CDR2 YYREEE (reference sequence). The V end lost 3 bases, the J end lost 0 bases, and 10 bases lay between the germline ends. The CDR3 has 15 residues. CDR3 in amino acids: CASSSTTVSGNTIYF. CDR3 bases: TGTGCCAGCAGCTCGACGACAGTCTCTGGAAACACCATATATTTT.

V and J are TRBV27 and TRBJ1-3; TRBD1 is a possible D gene (5 bases). Germline V lookup: CDR1 MNHEY, CDR2 SMNVEV (reference sequence). The CDR3 consists of 16 residues. Trimming cost V 2 bases and J 0 bases, with 11 bases left between them. The CDR3 is CASSLMGGISGNTIYF. CDR3 sequence (DNA): TGTGCCAGCAGTTTAATGGGGGGGATCTCTGGAAACACCATATATTTT.

This chain joins TRBV4-2 and TRBJ1-2; 7 bases agree with TRBD1. After removal of 4 bases from V and 8 bases from J, the junction contained 10 bases not matched to a gene. The CDR3 length is 14 residues. Germline V gene sequence: CDR1 LGHNA, CDR2 YNFKEQ. CDR3: CASSLTGDSSGYTF. DNA for the CDR3: TGTGCCAGCAGCCTTACAGGGGATAGCTCGGGCTACACCTTC.

The V and J genes are TRBV6-1 and TRBJ2-3, with D perhaps TRBD2 (6 bases). Trimming stripped 1 base from V and 4 bases from J, with 15 bases between. This CDR3 has 16 amino acids. Germline V lookup: CDR1 MNHNS, CDR2 SASEGT. CDR3 sequence: CASSEVRGSGSDTQYF. As DNA, the CDR3 is TGTGCCAGCAGTGAAGTCCGGGGTAGCGGATCAGATACGCAGTATTTT.

The chain has TRBV25-1 and TRBJ1-2; 7 positions match TRBD1. The CDR3 totals 14 residues. With V trimmed by 4 bases and J by 3 bases, 5 bases remained unmatched. In germline, CDR1 is MGHDK, CDR2 SYGVNS. The chain's CDR3 is CASSAFDRDYGYTF. CDR3 nucleotides: TGTGCCAGCAGTGCTTTCGACAGGGACTATGGCTACACCTTC.

The rearrangement uses TRBV7-9 and TRBJ2-7; 8 bases fit TRBD1. CDR3 size: 14 residues. Trimming at V came to 5 bases and at J to 5 bases, leaving 8 bases not matched to a gene. CDR1 is SEHNR and CDR2 is FQNEAQ in the germline V gene (reference sequence). This chain's CDR3 is CASSPDRGGDEQYF. CDR3 nucleotides: TGTGCCAGCAGCCCAGACAGGGGAGGTGACGAGCAGTACTTC.